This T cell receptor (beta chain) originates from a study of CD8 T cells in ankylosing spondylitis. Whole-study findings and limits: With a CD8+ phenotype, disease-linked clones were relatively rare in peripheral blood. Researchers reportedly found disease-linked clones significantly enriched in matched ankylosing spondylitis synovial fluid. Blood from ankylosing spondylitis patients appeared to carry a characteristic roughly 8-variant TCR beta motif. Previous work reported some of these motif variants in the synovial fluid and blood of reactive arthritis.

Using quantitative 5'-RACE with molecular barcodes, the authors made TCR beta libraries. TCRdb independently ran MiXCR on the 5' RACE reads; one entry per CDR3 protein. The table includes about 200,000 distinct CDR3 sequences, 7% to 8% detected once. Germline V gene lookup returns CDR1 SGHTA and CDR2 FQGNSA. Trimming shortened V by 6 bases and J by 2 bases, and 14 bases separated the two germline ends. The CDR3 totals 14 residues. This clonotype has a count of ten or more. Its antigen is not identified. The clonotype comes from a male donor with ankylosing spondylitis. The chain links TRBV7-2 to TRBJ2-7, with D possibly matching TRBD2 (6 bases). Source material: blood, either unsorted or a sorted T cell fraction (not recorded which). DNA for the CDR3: TGTGCCAGCAGATCTTCAACGGGGGCCTACGAGCAGTACTTC. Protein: CASRSSTGAYEQYF.